This TCR beta chain was captured in a study of shared clonotypes between healthy human individuals. In the study overall: Each donor contributed plates that comprised three CD4 naive, three CD4 memory, two CD8 naive and one CD8 memory. Study-level findings and limits: Between a handful of donors, naive CD4 clonotypes were shared at a level of roughly 5.5%.

The test was conducted at deep level. Profiled with immunoSEQ multiplex PCR; TCRdb holds only in-frame clones, not every one. Of roughly 1.5 million clones in the sample, 95% to 99% are singletons; the top ten hold about 0.4%. Comment on this clone: Its specificity is not known.

CDR1 and CDR2 from the germline V gene are SGHKS and YYEKEE (reference sequence). The length of the CDR3 is 15 residues. V was pared by 0 bases and J by 4 bases, with 12 bases between. J is TRBJ2-3 and V is TRBV5-5; no definite D call. The sample consisted of naive CD4+ T cells sorted from blood. This sample's subset: CD45RA+ positively selected. This TCR derives from a man under 40 in good health. CDR3 in DNA: TGTGCCAGCAGCTTGGTAGCCCAAGGGCCAGATACGCAGTATTTT. Protein: CASSLVAQGPDTQYF.